The 23 T cell receptor beta chains below were found in one sample sequenced in a study of blood T cells in healthy people across ages. A sample-barcoded 5' primer and a J-beta primer mix were used in a second PCR of about 7 to 12 cycles. TCRdb analysed the 5' RACE reads with MiXCR anew, one entry per CDR3 protein. Of roughly 680,000 distinct CDR3 sequences listed, 20% to 25% are singletons. Sequenced sample: blood. The receptors were sampled from a man aged 70-80 years in good health.

The chain employs TRBV29-1 and TRBJ2-1, with TRBD1 matching over 10 bases. The assigned J gene may be wrong: the sequence end matches TRBJ2-5 better. Germline values: CDR1 SQVTM, CDR2 ANQGSEA. The CDR3 consists of 13 residues. CDR3 region: CSADRGRMETQYF. CDR3 nucleotides: TGCAGCGCAGACAGGGGGCGTATGGAGACCCAGTACTTC.

This chain joins TRBV13 and TRBJ2-6, with 7 bases lining up with TRBD1. With 11 bases clipped from V and 2 bases from J, the junction kept 6 bases outside the gene matches. Per the germline V gene, CDR1 is PRHDT and CDR2 is FYEKMQ (reference sequence). The CDR3 spans 14 residues. The CDR3 loop is CACSTGAGANVLTF. CDR3 DNA: TGTGCCTGCTCAACAGGGGCTGGGGCCAACGTCCTGACTTTC.

A note on this clonotype: One end of the junction is discordant with germline, which a read error may explain. This chain links TRBV7-9 with TRBJ2-5; either TRBD1 or TRBD2 may supply D (5 bases each). The J call may be incorrect, as the DNA end agrees better with TRBJ2-7. CDR3 length equals 14 residues. Germline-derived CDR1 and CDR2 are SEHNR and FQNEAQ (reference sequence). CDR3 DNA: TGTGCCAGCAGCACCGGGACGGAGTCCTCCGAGCAGTACTTC. This codes for CASSTGTESSEQYF.

The rearrangement uses TRBV4-1 and TRBJ2-7, with 16 bases that match TRBD2. V lost 0 bases to trimming and J lost 2 bases; unmatched junction nucleotides: 4. The CDR3 is 18 residues long. Per germline, CDR1 MGHRA and CDR2 YSYEKL. As DNA, the CDR3 is TGCGCCAGCAGCCAAGAGGGACTAGCGGGAGGGACCACCTACGAGCAGTACTTC. It yields the protein CASSQEGLAGGTTYEQYF.

The gene calls are TRBV5-5 and TRBJ2-1; D is perhaps TRBD2 (5 bases). The V gene lost 3 bases and the J gene lost 1 base, with 11 bases spanning the gap. This CDR3 is built from 15 residues. From germline, CDR1 is SGHKS and CDR2 YYEKEE (reference sequence). CDR3 loop: CASSWGEGSYNEQFF. DNA for the CDR3: TGTGCCAGCAGCTGGGGAGAGGGATCCTACAATGAGCAGTTCTTC.

This clonotype was observed a few times. This chain uses TRBV20-1 with TRBJ2-7; 14 bases map to TRBD2. Germline V gene sequence: CDR1 DFQATT, CDR2 SNEGSKA (reference sequence). This CDR3 contains 15 residues. V was pared by 6 bases and J by 1 base, with 5 bases of the junction left unmatched. This CDR3 is CSAWTSGRWSYEQYF. In DNA, the CDR3 is TGCAGTGCATGGACTAGCGGGAGGTGGTCCTACGAGCAGTACTTC.

In this sample, this clonotype turned up a few times. This sequence joins TRBV28 and TRBJ2-1; TRBD1 matches 10 bases. CDR1 and CDR2 (germline): MDHEN, SYDVKM. This CDR3 is 15 amino acids long. V lost 7 bases, J lost 3 bases, and 6 bases stayed unmatched. As DNA, the CDR3 is TGTGCCAGCACGGGCGGGACAGGGGTCTACAATGAGCAGTTCTTC. It translates to CASTGGTGVYNEQFF.

This clonotype occurred a few times. V usage is TRBV5-1 and J usage is TRBJ2-2; tentatively, D is TRBD1 (5 bases). Looked up from germline, CDR1 is SGHRS and CDR2 is YFSETQ. V dropped 1 base and J dropped 0 bases, with 7 bases sitting between them. The CDR3 is 15 amino acids. The CDR3 loop reads CASSLRQPNTGELFF. The CDR3 nucleotides are TGCGCCAGCAGCTTGAGACAGCCGAACACCGGGGAGCTGTTTTTT.

At least ten counts were recorded for this clonotype. J is TRBJ2-3 and V is TRBV29-1; possibly TRBD2 for D (5 bases). Trimming removed 4 bases from V and 0 bases from J, with 8 bases in between. Germline CDR1 is SQVTM and CDR2 is ANQGSEA. The CDR3 is made up of 13 amino acids. CDR3 sequence: CSVAGVSTDTQYF. The CDR3 DNA is TGCAGCGTTGCCGGGGTTAGCACAGATACGCAGTATTTT.

V and J are TRBV4-3 and TRBJ2-1; no firm D call. The CDR3 runs 13 residues. Trimming cost V 0 bases and J 8 bases, with 8 bases left between them. The germline V gene has CDR1 LGHNA and CDR2 YSLEER. The CDR3 is CASSQDVAHEQFF. In DNA, the CDR3 is TGCGCCAGCAGCCAAGACGTAGCCCATGAGCAGTTCTTC.

The V gene is TRBV3-1, the J gene TRBJ1-1; D gene unclear. Trimming took 4 bases from V and 6 from J, leaving 15 bases between them. The CDR3 extends over 14 amino acids. Germline lookup yields CDR1 LGHDT and CDR2 YNNKEL (reference sequence). CDR3 amino acids: CASSRTRVGAEAFF. CDR3 nucleotides: TGTGCCAGCAGCCGTACAAGGGTTGGGGCTGAAGCTTTCTTT. Variable domain in full (rest from reference TRBV3-1 and TRBJ1-1): DTAVSQTPKYLVTQMGNDKSIKCEQNLGHDTMYWYKQDSKKFLKIMFSYNNKELIINETVPNRFSPKSPDKAHLNLHINSLELGDSAVYFCASSRTRVGAEAFFGQGTRLTVV.

The rearrangement links TRBV3-1 to TRBJ1-1; D unclear. Germline V gives CDR1 LGHDT, CDR2 YNNKEL (reference sequence). Trimming stripped 1 base from V and 8 bases from J, with 8 bases between. This CDR3 spans 12 amino acids. CDR3 nucleotide sequence: TGTGCCAGCAGCCAAGCACAGATCGAAGCTTTCTTT. Protein sequence: CASSQAQIEAFF.

The CDR3, as DNA: TGCAGTGCTGGCGGGATTTACGAGCAGTACTTC. Its translation: CSAGGIYEQYF. The chain recombines TRBV20-1 with TRBJ2-7; TRBD2 might be the D (6 bases). This CDR3 spans 11 amino acids. The germline gives CDR1 DFQATT, CDR2 SNEGSKA (reference sequence). Trimming left V 5 bases short and J 4 bases short, with 9 bases between.

The table lists this clonotype with a few counts. A much more abundant neighbour one base away suggests this may be a read error. The V and J genes are TRBV2 and TRBJ2-5; D remains unclear. V lost 6 bases, J lost 3 bases, and 5 bases lay in between. Germline CDR1 SNHLY, CDR2 FYNNEI. This CDR3 has 11 amino acids. CDR3 region: CASRAEETQYF. CDR3 nucleotides: TGTGCCAGCAGGGCAGAAGAGACCCAGTACTTC.

The rearrangement links TRBV20-1 to TRBJ2-7, with 10 positions matching TRBD1. Trimming removed 7 bases from V and 7 bases from J; junction bases left unmatched: 7. This CDR3 is 12 amino acids long. CDR1 and CDR2 from the germline V gene are DFQATT and SNEGSKA (reference sequence). The CDR3 sequence: CSVAGQGNEQYF. CDR3 DNA: TGCAGTGTGGCGGGACAGGGGAATGAGCAGTACTTC.

The gene calls are TRBV27 and TRBJ2-5; D tentatively fits TRBD1 or TRBD2 (5 bases each). The J call is in doubt because the DNA end fits TRBJ2-1 better. The germline V gene has CDR1 MNHEY and CDR2 SMNVEV (reference sequence). The CDR3 extends over 12 amino acids. The CDR3 sequence is CASTPRGGEQFF. The CDR3 nucleotides are TGTGCCAGCACCCCCCGGGGCGGTGAGCAGTTCTTC.

This chain joins TRBV2 and TRBJ2-5; D is ambiguous. The DNA end favors TRBJ2-7, so the J call may be wrong. Germline CDR1 is SNHLY and CDR2 is FYNNEI. The CDR3 is 12 amino acids. The CDR3 nucleotides read TGTGCCAGCAGTGAGGACGACTACGAGCAGTACTTC. Amino acid sequence: CASSEDDYEQYF.

V and J are TRBV20-1 and TRBJ2-1, with D uncertain. The CDR3 spans 15 residues. With 5 bases removed from V and 0 bases from J, the gap between germline ends came to 14 bases. Germline V gene data show CDR1 as DFQATT and CDR2 as SNEGSKA (reference sequence). The chain's CDR3 is CSAPTPHGSYNEQFF. Here the CDR3 DNA reads TGCAGTGCTCCCACTCCCCATGGCTCCTACAATGAGCAGTTCTTC.

This rearrangement joins TRBV2 to TRBJ2-7, with 9 positions matching TRBD2. Germline V gene sequence: CDR1 SNHLY, CDR2 FYNNEI. The CDR3 is 16 amino acids. V was pared by 4 bases and J by 4 bases, with 11 bases of the junction left unmatched. DNA of the CDR3: TGTGCCAGCAGTGTCTTAGGCGGGAGGGAGTTATACGAGCAGTACTTC. Translating gives CASSVLGGRELYEQYF.

The V call is TRBV12-3 or TRBV12-4, the J call TRBJ2-7; 10 positions match TRBD1. CDR3 size: 15 residues. Losses at the gene ends were 3 bases for V and 6 bases for J; bases not matched to a gene: 8. CDR3 loop: CASSLGTGASLEQYF. As DNA, the CDR3 is TGTGCCAGCAGTTTGGGGACAGGGGCGTCTCTCGAGCAGTACTTC.

In its sample, this clonotype was seen once. V is TRBV6-5 and J is TRBJ2-2, with D hard to call. V was clipped by 0 bases and J by 4 bases, with 9 bases between them. The CDR3 totals 15 residues. Germline V lookup: CDR1 MNHEY, CDR2 SVGAGI. Here the CDR3 reads CASSYSSSLTGELFF. As DNA, the CDR3 is TGTGCCAGCAGTTACTCGAGTAGCCTCACCGGGGAGCTGTTTTTT.

A note on this clonotype: One end of the junction is discordant with germline, which a read error may explain. The CDR3 coding sequence is TGTGCCGTCAGGGACTCCCTCGGCGCAGATACGCAGTATTTT. Protein sequence: CAVRDSLGADTQYF. This chain links TRBV10-3 with TRBJ2-3; maybe TRBD2 (6 bases). The CDR3 consists of 14 residues. The germline gives CDR1 ENHRY, CDR2 SYGVKD.

This clonotype was counted between two and nine times. The chain couples TRBV13 to TRBJ1-1; D unresolved. Trimming removed 2 bases at V and 4 bases at J, with 11 bases between. This CDR3 has 14 residues. CDR1 and CDR2 (germline): PRHDT, FYEKMQ (reference sequence). The CDR3 region is CASSLIGVGTEAFF. In DNA, the CDR3 is TGTGCCAGCAGCTTAATCGGGGTGGGCACTGAAGCTTTCTTT.